This TCR beta chain was recorded in a study of tumor-infiltrating lymphocytes in localized non-small cell lung cancer. Findings and caveats of the study: Compared with uninvolved lung, tumors showed higher T cell infiltration by TCRbeta sequencing. Not all patients were TCR sequenced, owing to tissue quantity.

This clone has a handful of counts. Its antigen remains unknown. Assay used: immunoSEQ multiplex PCR; TCRdb lists only in-frame clones, some missing. This table holds 6,500 to 9,000 clones, about three fifths found once. The sequenced sample consisted of uninvolved lung tissue not adjacent to the tumor. This clonotype originated in a human donor with non-small cell lung cancer.

CDR3 coding DNA: TGCGCCAGCAGCCCAGACTCCAGGACAGGGGGCGGCGAGCAGTACTTC. Protein sequence: CASSPDSRTGGGEQYF. The chain joins TRBV5-1 to TRBJ2-7; 11 nucleotides align to TRBD1. Germline trimming cut 4 bases from V and 6 bases from J; bases unmatched to any gene: 12. The CDR3 covers 16 residues. Germline CDR1 SGHRS, CDR2 YFSETQ.